This TCR beta chain derives from a study of T cell responses to AZD1222 COVID-19 vaccine. Study results and caveats: Of the AZD1222 recipients, only five to seven were seropositive at baseline.

Concerning this clone: As yet, its antigen is unknown.

The data were produced by immunoSEQ multiplex PCR, yet TCRdb's version contains in-frame clones alone and is incomplete. Counted here are about 150,000 clones, approximately 90% occurring once; the ten biggest clones make up approximately 4.8%. The clonotype was recovered from an adult in good health. The input for sequencing was peripheral blood, taken on day 0 of AZD1222 vaccination.

The CDR3 loop reads CASSLLPLAAANTEAFF. DNA for the CDR3: TGTGCCAGCAGTTTATTGCCCCTGGCGGCAGCTAACACTGAAGCTTTCTTT. The V gene is TRBV27, the J gene TRBJ1-1; D remains unclear. Germline V gene sequence: CDR1 MNHEY, CDR2 SMNVEV (reference sequence). The ends were cut back, 1 base at V and 2 bases at J, with 17 bases in the middle. The CDR3 consists of 17 residues.